This record looks at one T cell receptor (beta chain) sequence and its context. Its specificity is unknown. V was clipped by 6 bases and J by 3 bases, with 15 bases between them. The CDR3 runs 15 residues. Germline CDR1 KGHSH, CDR2 LQKENI. TRB rearrangements spanning V, D and J were amplified using mixed TRB-A/B primers. TCRdb analysed the multiplex PCR reads with MiXCR anew, one entry per CDR3 protein. The data hold about 8,000 distinct CDR3 sequences, with more than 25% observed a single time. Amplification of TCR beta used genomic DNA extracted from peripheral blood. The sample belongs to a study of T cell repertoires in aging, cancer and after chemotherapy. Study background: Six age groups, ranging from 30 or younger to 70 or older, included the donors. Healthy donor repertoires were recorded over several months to years and showed clear clonal overlap.

Findings of the study overall: In each cancer cohort, median generation probability increased across chemotherapy, suggesting thymic output rebounded.

The receptor was isolated from a human donor in good health. The chain carries TRBV18 and TRBJ1-5, with D hard to call. What was sequenced was blood. The CDR3 nucleotides are TGTGCCAGCTCCCAAAATTACGGGTCCAATCAGCCCCAGCATTTT. Translation gives CASSQNYGSNQPQHF.